The TCR beta chain under discussion was sequenced for a study of response to subunit inactivated influenza vaccine. The CDR3 runs 17 residues. V lost 4 bases, J lost 2 bases, and 13 bases stayed unmatched. Germline V gene lookup returns CDR1 MGHRA and CDR2 YSYEKL. To note about this clonotype: Antigen unknown.

TCRdb fed the RT-PCR reads into MiXCR, producing one record per CDR3 protein. The table records 550,000 to 600,000 distinct CDR3 sequences, roughly 10% of them present only once. Overall study findings and caveats: Seasonal influenza vaccination, on each occasion, was suggested by the authors to recruit few new T cells.

This chain links TRBV4-1 with TRBJ2-7; 8 positions match TRBD2. This clonotype was obtained from a man aged 45-60 years who received an inactivated influenza vaccine. Specimen: PBMCs from blood, collected on the day of vaccination. The DNA for the CDR3 is TGCGCCAGCAGCCCTGGGGCCCAGCGGGGGTTTACCTACGAGCAGTACTTC. This gives the protein CASSPGAQRGFTYEQYF.